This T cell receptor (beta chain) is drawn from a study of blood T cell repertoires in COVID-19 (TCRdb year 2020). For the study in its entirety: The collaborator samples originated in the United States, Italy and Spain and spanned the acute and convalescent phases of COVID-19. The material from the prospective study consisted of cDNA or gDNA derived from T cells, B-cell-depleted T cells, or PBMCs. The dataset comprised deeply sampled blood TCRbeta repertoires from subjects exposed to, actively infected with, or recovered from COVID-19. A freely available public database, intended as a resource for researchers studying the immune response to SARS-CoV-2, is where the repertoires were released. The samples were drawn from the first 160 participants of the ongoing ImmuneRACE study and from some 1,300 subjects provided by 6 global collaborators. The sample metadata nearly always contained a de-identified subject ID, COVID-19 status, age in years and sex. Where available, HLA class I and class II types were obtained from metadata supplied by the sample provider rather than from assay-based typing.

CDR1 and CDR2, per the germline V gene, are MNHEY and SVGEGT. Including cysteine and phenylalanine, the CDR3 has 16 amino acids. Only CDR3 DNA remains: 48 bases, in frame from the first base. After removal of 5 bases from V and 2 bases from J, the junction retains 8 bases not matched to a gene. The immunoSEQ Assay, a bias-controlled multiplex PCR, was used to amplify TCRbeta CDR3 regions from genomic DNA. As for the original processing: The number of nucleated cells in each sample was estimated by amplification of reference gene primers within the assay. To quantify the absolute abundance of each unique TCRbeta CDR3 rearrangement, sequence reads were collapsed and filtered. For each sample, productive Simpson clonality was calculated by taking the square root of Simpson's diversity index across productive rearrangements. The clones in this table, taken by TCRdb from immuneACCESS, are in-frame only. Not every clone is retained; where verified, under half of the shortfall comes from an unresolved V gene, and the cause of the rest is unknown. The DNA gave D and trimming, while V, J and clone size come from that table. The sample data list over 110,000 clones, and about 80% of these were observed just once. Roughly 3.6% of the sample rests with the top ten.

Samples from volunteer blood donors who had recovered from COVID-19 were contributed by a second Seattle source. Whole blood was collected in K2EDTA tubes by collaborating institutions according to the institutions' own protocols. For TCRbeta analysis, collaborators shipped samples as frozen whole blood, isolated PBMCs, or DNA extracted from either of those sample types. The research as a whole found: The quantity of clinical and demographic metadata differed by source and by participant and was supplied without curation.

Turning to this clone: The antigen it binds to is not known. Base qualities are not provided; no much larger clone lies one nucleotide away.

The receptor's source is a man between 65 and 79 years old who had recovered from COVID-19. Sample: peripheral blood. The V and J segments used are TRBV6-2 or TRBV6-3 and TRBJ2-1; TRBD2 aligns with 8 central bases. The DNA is TGTGCCAGCAGTGGCCCGCGGGAGGCGACCTACAATGAGCAGTTCTTC. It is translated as CASSGPREATYNEQFF.